This T cell receptor beta chain is from a study of cytomegalovirus exposure and HLA in healthy donors. The PCR used 60 Vbeta and 13 Jbeta primers. As originally analysed: Around 11 million shared chains were among 65 million to 85 million unique TCR beta chains counted in a later analysis. Using immunoSEQ multiplex PCR, the repertoire was profiled, and TCRdb retains in-frame clones only, with some absent. V, J and clone size are taken as reported in that table, and D and trimming were inferred from the DNA itself. The sample has about 140,000 clones; roughly three quarters are singletons. A note on this clone: Its cognate antigen is unknown.

This CDR3 contains 15 residues. The germline V gene has CDR1 LNHDA and CDR2 SQIVND (reference sequence). The V end lost 4 bases, the J end lost 2 bases, and 12 bases lay between the germline ends. Whole-study findings and limits: In a later analysis, specific HLA alleles were associated with around 17,000 TCR beta sequences at a 0.05 false discovery rate. HLA-A and HLA-B allele assignments for most subjects were reportedly predicted accurately using TCR beta sequences.

V and J are TRBV19 and TRBJ1-5; maybe TRBD1 (6 bases). Sample: PBMCs. The sequence derives from a man aged 18 to 29 in good health and CMV-seronegative. Here the CDR3 reads CASSRTVFGNQPQHF. The CDR3 region has the DNA TGTGCCAGTAGTAGGACAGTTTTCGGCAATCAGCCCCAGCATTTT.